Listed below are T cell receptor beta chains from one sample, sequenced in a study of cytomegalovirus exposure and HLA in healthy donors. Clones were read by immunoSEQ multiplex PCR, and TCRdb kept only the in-frame ones, dropping some. The sample yields about 210,000 clones, about 75% seen once. The sample taken for sequencing was PBMCs. These receptors were taken from a male donor in good health and CMV-seronegative. The CDR3 runs from the conserved cysteine through the conserved F or W. Fields, in order: clone size, V gene, J gene, D gene, CDR3 DNA, CDR3 protein. D genes are given only for firm matches. Rows give clone size only sometimes, using once, few, many, or a class for an expanded clone.

NA	TRBV28	TRBJ1-2	TRBD1	TGTGCCAGCAGTTTAGACAGGGTGAACGGTGACTACACCTTC	CASSLDRVNGDYTF
NA	TRBV5-5	TRBJ2-7	TRBD1	TGTGCCAGCAGCTTGGAGGGTCCAGGGGGTTACGAGCAGTACTTC	CASSLEGPGGYEQYF
NA	TRBV25-1	TRBJ2-3	TRBD2	TGTGCCAGCAGTGAATATATAACTAGCGGGGGGATGGATACGCAGTATTTT	CASSEYITSGGMDTQYF
once	TRBV6-4	TRBJ2-2	NA	TGTGCCAGCAGTGCCGCAACGGGGGACACCGGGGAGCTGTTTTTT	CASSAATGDTGELFF
NA	TRBV7-3	TRBJ2-3	TRBD1	TGTGCCAGCAGCTTAAGTCCCCTGGGGACAGGGAAGGATACGCAGTATTTT	CASSLSPLGTGKDTQYF
NA	TRBV6-5	TRBJ1-5	NA	TGTGCCAGCAGTTACAGCGCAAGCAATCAGCCCCAGCATTTT	CASSYSASNQPQHF
NA	TRBV6-5	TRBJ2-7	NA	TGTGCCAGCAGCCCGTACCGGGGCTCCTACGAGCAGTACTTC	CASSPYRGSYEQYF
NA	TRBV9	TRBJ1-1	NA	TGTGCCAGCAGCGTAGATAGTCTTCCTGAAGCTTTCTTT	CASSVDSLPEAFF
few	TRBV5-6	TRBJ1-5	NA	TGTGCCAGCAGCTTGGGGGCGGGGGCGGTCAATCAGCCCCAGCATTTT	CASSLGAGAVNQPQHF
NA	TRBV11-1	TRBJ2-1	NA	TGTGCCAGCAGCCATAGGCTTGGGACTCGCCTAGATGAGCAGTTCTTC	CASSHRLGTRLDEQFF
NA	TRBV6-1	TRBJ1-1	NA	TGTGCCAGCAGTTTCCACCGGGACACTGAAGCTTTCTTT	CASSFHRDTEAFF
NA	TRBV5-6	TRBJ2-3	NA	TGTGCCAGCAGCTTCGGCGGGAGCACAGATACGCAGTATTTT	CASSFGGSTDTQYF
NA	TRBV9	TRBJ2-5	NA	TGTGCCAGCAGCGTAGATCTCCCAGGGACCCAGTACTTC	CASSVDLPGTQYF
NA	TRBV12-2	TRBJ2-2	NA	TGTGCAAGTCGCTTAGCGGGAGAGGCTAGCGGGGGAGTGAACACCGGGGAGCTGTTTTTT	CASRLAGEASGGVNTGELFF
NA	TRBV28	TRBJ1-2	NA	TGTGCCAGCAGTTTAAGAGCGGAGGGAGATGATGGCTACACCTTC	CASSLRAEGDDGYTF
NA	TRBV7-9	TRBJ1-3	NA	TGTGCCAGCAGCAACAGACAGACCCCTGGAAACACCATATATTTT	CASSNRQTPGNTIYF
NA	TRBV30	TRBJ2-5	NA	TGTGCCTGGAGTTCAGGGGAAGAGACCCAGTACTTC	CAWSSGEETQYF
NA	TRBV27	TRBJ1-5	NA	TGTGCCAGCAGTTTGCGGCCTGCGGGCAATCAGCCCCAGCATTTT	CASSLRPAGNQPQHF
few	TRBV7-6	TRBJ2-7	TRBD1	TGTGCCAGCAGCTCGGACAGGCTAGCCTACGAGCAGTACTTC	CASSSDRLAYEQYF
NA	TRBV12-5	TRBJ2-7	NA	TGTGCTAGTGGTTTGGTACCCCCACAGGAATACGAGCAGTACTTC	CASGLVPPQEYEQYF
NA	TRBV19	TRBJ2-2	NA	TGTGCCAGTCACCGATCGGACACCGGGGAGCTGTTTTTT	CASHRSDTGELFF
few	TRBV30	TRBJ1-2	NA	TGTGCCTGGTCCCCCTACGTCAATGCCTATGGCTACACCTTC	CAWSPYVNAYGYTF
NA	TRBV27	TRBJ2-2	NA	TGTGCCAGCAAAGGGAGGACAGGACCTTACACCGGGGAGCTGTTTTTT	CASKGRTGPYTGELFF
NA	TRBV4-1	TRBJ2-7	TRBD1	TGCGCCAGCAGCCAAGATTCGGGACAGGGCACCTACGAGCAGTACTTC	CASSQDSGQGTYEQYF
NA	TRBV9	TRBJ1-2	TRBD1	TGTGCCAGCAGCCATGGGACAGGAGCTAACTATGGCTACACCTTC	CASSHGTGANYGYTF
NA	TRBV10-3	TRBJ2-2	TRBD2	TGTGCCATCACCCCCGGGAGGGACACCGGGGAGCTGTTTTTT	CAITPGRDTGELFF
NA	TRBV2	TRBJ2-1	TRBD2	TGTGCCAGCAGGGAGCTAGCGGGGTCCTACAATGAGCAGTTCTTC	CASRELAGSYNEQFF
NA	TRBV29-1	TRBJ1-1	NA	TGCAGCGTTGCAGGGAGGAGGGTTGACACTGAAGCTTTCTTT	CSVAGRRVDTEAFF
once	TRBV4-3	TRBJ2-7	NA	TGCGCCAGCAGCCTGATGTACGAGTTTTCCCACGAGCAGTACTTC	CASSLMYEFSHEQYF
NA	TRBV4-3	TRBJ1-4	NA	TGCGCCAGCAGCCCTAGTATTGCAACTAATGAAAAACTGTTTTTT	CASSPSIATNEKLFF
NA	TRBV7-8	TRBJ2-5	TRBD2	TGTGCCAGCAGCGCTAGCGGGAGGGAGTACTTC	CASSASGREYF
NA	TRBV30	TRBJ2-5	NA	TGTGCCGCGCCCTACTCCGGGGGCCAGTACTTC	CAAPYSGGQYF
NA	TRBV9	TRBJ2-5	NA	TGTGCCAGCAGCGTAGCCTTTGGGCTGGAAGGTTTGTACTTC	CASSVAFGLEGLYF
NA	TRBV19	TRBJ2-7	TRBD1	TGTGCCAGTAGTGCTGGAGGGACAGGGCTTTTGGGGCAGTACTTC	CASSAGGTGLLGQYF
NA	TRBV6-5	TRBJ2-7	NA	TGTGCCAGCAGTCCTAGACCCGATTCCTACGAGCAGTACTTC	CASSPRPDSYEQYF
NA	TRBV5-6	TRBJ2-7	NA	TGTGCCAGCAGCTTGTTCCGGTACGAGCAGTACTTC	CASSLFRYEQYF